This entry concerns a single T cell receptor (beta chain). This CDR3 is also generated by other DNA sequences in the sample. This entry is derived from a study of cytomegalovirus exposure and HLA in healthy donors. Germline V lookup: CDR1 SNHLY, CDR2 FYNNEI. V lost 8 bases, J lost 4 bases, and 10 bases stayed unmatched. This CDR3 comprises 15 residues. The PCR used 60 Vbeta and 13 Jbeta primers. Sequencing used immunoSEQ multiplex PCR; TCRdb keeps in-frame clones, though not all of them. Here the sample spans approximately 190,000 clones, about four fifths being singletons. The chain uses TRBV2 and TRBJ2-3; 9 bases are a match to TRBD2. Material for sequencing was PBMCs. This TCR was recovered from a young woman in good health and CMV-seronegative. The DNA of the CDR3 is TGTGCCAGCCGAGAATGGGTAGCGGGAGCAGATACGCAGTATTTT. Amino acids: CASREWVAGADTQYF.